This TCR beta chain was recorded in a study of vaccination effects on CD4 cells after COVID-19. The data were produced by immunoSEQ multiplex PCR, yet TCRdb's version contains in-frame clones alone and is incomplete. Among some 34,000 clones listed, approximately 78% were seen once. A note on this clone: Its antigen is undetermined.

This CDR3 region has 16 residues. Germline loops: CDR1 LNHNV, CDR2 YYDKDF (reference sequence). Trimming cost V 11 bases and J 4 bases; bases outside gene matches: 17. Sequencing in the ViraFEST assay came after antigen-specific CD4+ T cells had been expanded with viral peptide pools, which were used to stimulate PBMC. Isolation of CD4+ T cells took place after approximately ten days of culture. Participants each got two BNT162b2 or mRNA-1273 vaccine doses. Wells containing two million PBMC each were cultured with around 9.1 IU/ml IL-2 and about 10 ug/ml peptides. It was on days 3 and 7 that half the medium was replaced with IL-2 medium.

This TCR came from a human donor who received a COVID-19 vaccine. Some clones in this sample may be carry-over from other donors' samples. V gene TRBV15 combines with J gene TRBJ1-5; 7 bases fit TRBD1. The sequencing used CD4+ T cells from PBMCs cultured with HCoV-NL63 spike peptides, collected after COVID-19 vaccination. In DNA, the CDR3 is TGTGCCTACACCCGCAGCCCCGGGACAGCAAATCAGCCCCAGCATTTT. This translates into CAYTRSPGTANQPQHF.